This entry lists 14 T cell receptor beta chains sequenced from one sample in a study of blood T cells in healthy people across ages. With a J-beta primer mix and a sample-barcoded 5' primer, a second PCR ran about 7 to 11 cycles. TCRdb passed the 5' RACE reads through MiXCR, listing each CDR3 protein once. Of under 850,000 distinct CDR3 sequences in the sample, under 40% were seen once. The sequencing sample was made of blood. Receptor source: a young man in good health.

The V gene is TRBV4-3, the J gene TRBJ2-7; TRBD2 agrees at 8 bases. Germline V CDR1 and CDR2: LGHNA, YSLEER. Trimming cost V 5 bases and J 6 bases; bases outside gene matches: 9. This CDR3 comprises 14 residues. The chain's CDR3 is CASSSTGLAGEQYF. The CDR3, as DNA: TGCGCCAGCAGCTCTACAGGGCTAGCGGGCGAGCAGTACTTC.

On this clonotype itself: A much larger clone lies a single base off, so this may be a read error. The rearrangement links TRBV7-2 to TRBJ2-7; D is possibly TRBD1 (6 bases). The germline V gene has CDR1 SGHTA and CDR2 FQGNSA. This CDR3 contains 13 residues. In nucleotides, the CDR3 is TGTGCCGGCAGCTCCGCGACAGGCTACGAGCAGTACTTC. Its translation: CAGSSATGYEQYF.

The count of this clonotype is one. The chain uses TRBV30 and TRBJ2-5; no firm D call. The end of the DNA fits TRBJ2-7 better, so the J call may be wrong. Germline-derived CDR1 and CDR2 are GTSNPN and SVGIG (reference sequence). The CDR3 has 11 residues. In DNA form, the CDR3 reads TGTGCCTGGAGTGTAGAATACGAGCAGTACTTC. Encoded protein: CAWSVEYEQYF.

The chain links TRBV20-1 to TRBJ2-3; D perhaps matches TRBD2 (6 bases). V lost 3 bases and J lost 1, with 14 bases in between. Germline CDR1 is DFQATT and CDR2 is SNEGSKA (reference sequence). The CDR3 is 15 residues long. CDR3 nucleotide sequence: TGCAGTGCTAGCACATTATCGGGGGGCACAGATACGCAGTATTTT. Translating it yields CSASTLSGGTDTQYF.

The chain's CDR3 is CASSTGLRGRGYTF. The CDR3 DNA reads TGTGCCAGCAGTACAGGGCTTCGTGGGCGTGGCTACACCTTC. The rearrangement joins TRBV6-5 to TRBJ1-2; tentative D call: TRBD1 (6 bases). Trimming removed 5 bases at V and 7 bases at J, with 17 bases between. Germline V gene sequence: CDR1 MNHEY, CDR2 SVGAGI. The CDR3 sequence is 14 residues long.

Only a few counts were recorded for this clonotype. The chain employs TRBV6-6 and TRBJ1-2, with a possible D match to TRBD1 (5 bases). Germline assignment: CDR1 MNHNY and CDR2 SVGAGI (reference sequence). Between the trimmed V and J ends, which lost 2 bases and 0 bases, there was a span of 13 bases. The CDR3 spans 16 residues. The chain's CDR3 is CASSYPRQGPNYGYTF. Written as DNA, the CDR3 is TGTGCCAGCAGTTACCCGAGGCAGGGACCTAACTATGGCTACACCTTC.

CDR3 residues: CASSFGGTGVDEQYF. The DNA for the CDR3 is TGTGCCAGCAGTTTTGGGGGAACAGGGGTTGACGAGCAGTACTTC. This chain joins TRBV12-3 or TRBV12-4 and TRBJ2-4; TRBD1 aligns across 7 bases. The closer fit of TRBJ2-7 to the DNA end suggests the J call may be wrong. The CDR3 length is 15 residues.

The V and J genes are TRBV2 and TRBJ1-1; no clear D. This CDR3 region has 10 residues. Germline CDR1 and CDR2: SNHLY and FYNNEI. V was cut by 0 bases and J by 9 bases, with 2 bases left in between. For the CDR3, the DNA is TGTGCCAGCAGTGAAGCCCAAGCTTTCTTT. Encoded protein: CASSEAQAFF.

The table lists this clonotype with a few counts. The chain uses TRBV9 and TRBJ1-1; TRBD1 is a possible D gene (5 bases). The germline V gene has CDR1 SGDLS and CDR2 YYNGEE. The length of the CDR3 is 12 residues. V lost 5 bases and J 11 bases, leaving 16 bases between the germline ends. The CDR3 DNA reads TGTGCCAGCAGAGGGGACGGGACTGCGGCTTTCTTT. This codes for CASRGDGTAAFF. Combining the CDR3 with reference TRBV9 and TRBJ1-1 gives the whole variable domain DSGVTQTPKHLITATGQRVTLRCSPRSGDLSVYWYQQSLDQGLQFLIQYYNGEERAKGNILERFSAQQFPDLHSELNLSSLELGDSALYFCASRGDGTAAFFGQGTRLTVV.

This clonotype was observed a few times. Here the CDR3 reads CASSYRGGVYNEQFF. The CDR3 nucleotides are TGTGCCAGCAGTTACCGGGGGGGCGTCTACAATGAGCAGTTCTTC. The J gene is TRBJ2-1, the V gene TRBV6-2 or TRBV6-3, with 8 nucleotides matching TRBD2. V dropped 2 bases and J dropped 3; count of bases not matched to a gene: 3. Germline lookup yields CDR1 MNHEY and CDR2 SVGEGT. The CDR3 totals 15 residues.

With respect to this clonotype: One base away lies a much larger clone, so this may be a sequencing read error. The J gene is TRBJ2-3, the V gene TRBV5-6; no clear D gene. CDR1 is SGHDT and CDR2 is YYEEEE in the germline V gene. This CDR3 comprises 15 residues. The CDR3 DNA is TGTACCAGCAGCATACAGAACCGGGCCCCAGATACGCAGTATTTT. Translated, it gives CTSSIQNRAPDTQYF. Based on the CDR3 plus reference TRBV5-6 and TRBJ2-3, the full variable domain is DAGVTQSPTHLIKTRGQQVTLRCSPKSGHDTVSWYQQALGQGPQFIFQYYEEEERQRGNFPDRFSGHQFPNYSSELNVNALLLGDSALYLCTSSIQNRAPDTQYFGPGTRLTVL.

The rearrangement links TRBV6-6 to TRBJ1-5; D unclear. V was trimmed by 5 bases and J by 0 bases, leaving 8 bases between them. CDR1 is MNHNY and CDR2 is SVGAGI in the germline V gene (reference sequence). This CDR3 is 14 amino acids long. CDR3 DNA: TGTGCCAGCAGTACGACGGGTAGCAATCAGCCCCAGCATTTT. This gives the protein CASSTTGSNQPQHF.

This chain connects TRBV12-3 or TRBV12-4 to TRBJ2-5; weak D call: TRBD2 (5 bases). The CDR3 extends over 16 amino acids. Trimming pared 5 bases from V and 2 bases from J, leaving 18 bases between. CDR3 sequence: CASSNSMGSPQETQYF. The CDR3 DNA is TGTGCCAGCAGTAATTCTATGGGGAGTCCACAAGAGACCCAGTACTTC.

With respect to this clonotype: A read error is possible here, since a much larger clone lies one base away. The V and J genes are TRBV29-1 and TRBJ2-1; TRBD1 agrees at 7 bases. V shed 7 bases, J shed 10 bases, and the junction held 4 bases outside the gene matches. The CDR3 is made up of 10 amino acids. In germline, CDR1 is SQVTM, CDR2 ANQGSEA. CDR3 nucleotide sequence: TGCAGCGCAAAGGACAGGGAGCAGTTCTTC. Protein: CSAKDREQFF.